This paragraph reports one T cell receptor (beta chain). Its binding antigen is unknown. Qualities for individual bases were not recorded, and no much larger clone is one base off. TCRbeta CDR3 regions were amplified from genomic DNA using the immunoSEQ Assay, a bias-controlled multiplex PCR. Under the source paper's analysis protocol: The number of nucleated cells in each sample was estimated from the amplification of reference gene primers within the assay. To quantify the absolute abundance of each unique TCRbeta CDR3 rearrangement, sequence reads were collapsed and filtered. For each sample, productive Simpson clonality was calculated by taking the square root of Simpson's diversity index across productive rearrangements. TCRdb mirrors the immuneACCESS table, restricted to in-frame sequences. Some clones are absent from its copies; in checked studies, under half trace to an unresolved V gene, and the reason for the others is unknown. The V and J calls and clone size were taken over from that table, and D and trimming were inferred from the DNA. The sample includes about 100,000 clones, with almost 80% observed a single time. The top ten hold around a third of the sample.

Trimming takes 6 bases off V and 4 bases off J; junction bases not matched to a gene: 8. The germline V gene yields SNHLY for CDR1 and FYNNEI for CDR2. Its CDR3 holds 16 amino acids, cysteine through phenylalanine. The DNA shown is the 48-base CDR3, in frame from base 1. The data derive from a study of blood T cell repertoires in COVID-19 (TCRdb year 2020). With regard to the full study: The collaborator samples originated in the United States, Italy and Spain and spanned the acute and convalescent phases of COVID-19. The material from the prospective study consisted of cDNA or gDNA derived from T cells, B-cell-depleted T cells, or PBMCs. Subjects who had been exposed to COVID-19, were actively infected with it, or had recovered from it provided the deeply sampled blood TCRbeta repertoires that made up the dataset. The repertoires were made available in a free public database intended to serve as a resource for research on the immune response to SARS-CoV-2. Samples came from the ongoing ImmuneRACE study (first 160 participants) plus 1,254 subjects from 6 global collaborators. A de-identified subject ID, COVID-19 status, age in years and sex were almost always included in the sample metadata. Where available, HLA class I and class II types were obtained from metadata supplied by the sample provider rather than from assay-based typing.

The collaborating institutions used their own protocols to collect whole blood in K2EDTA tubes. For TCRbeta analysis, collaborator samples were shipped as frozen whole blood, as isolated PBMCs, or as DNA extracted from either sample type. Study-wide conclusions, independent of this receptor: The amount of clinical and demographic metadata varied by source and participant and was provided uncurated.

The specimen sequenced was peripheral blood. This receptor was taken from a man between 65 and 85 years old with active or convalescent COVID-19. This sequence uses TRBV2 and TRBJ2-4; the central 11 bases match TRBD2. The nucleotide sequence is TGTGCCAGCAGGCTAGGGACTAGCGGAGAGAAAAACATTCAGTACTTC. The translation is CASRLGTSGEKNIQYF.